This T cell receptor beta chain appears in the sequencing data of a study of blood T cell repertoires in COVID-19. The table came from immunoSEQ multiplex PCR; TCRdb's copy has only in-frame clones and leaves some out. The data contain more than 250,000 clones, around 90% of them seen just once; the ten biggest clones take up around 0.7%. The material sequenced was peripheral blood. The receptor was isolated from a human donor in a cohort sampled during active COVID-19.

The DNA for the CDR3 is TGTGCCAGTAGTATCTGGGGGCGATTTGCCACTGAAGCTTTCTTT. This gives the protein CASSIWGRFATEAFF. The chain recombines TRBV19 with TRBJ1-1, with D possibly TRBD1 on 6 matching bases. CDR3 length: 15 amino acids. CDR1 and CDR2 from the germline V gene are LNHDA and SQIVND (reference sequence). V lost 3 bases, J lost 4 bases, and 15 bases lay in between.